The next 20 T cell receptor beta chains were all read from a single sample in a study of CD8 T cells in ankylosing spondylitis. General observations from the study: There was a TCR beta motif, made of fewer than 10 highly homologous variants, that appeared characteristic of ankylosing spondylitis blood.

These TCRs' antigens remain unknown. TCRdb re-called the 5' RACE reads with MiXCR, one entry per CDR3 protein. In the table there are roughly 700,000 distinct CDR3 sequences, around 20% of which are singletons. The sequenced sample was blood, either unsorted or a sorted T cell fraction (not recorded which). The source is a male donor with ankylosing spondylitis.

The chain joins TRBV7-2 to TRBJ1-3; D perhaps matches TRBD1 (5 bases). The CDR3 has 16 residues. Per germline, CDR1 SGHTA and CDR2 FQGNSA. Trimming took off 1 base at V and 4 bases at J, with 14 bases between the two ends. For the CDR3, the DNA is TGTGCCAGCAGCTTAGGTGTCGGCAGGGTGGGAAACACCATATATTTT. Its protein product is CASSLGVGRVGNTIYF.

The chain joins TRBV12-3 or TRBV12-4 to TRBJ2-5; the D is unclear. The CDR3 is made up of 17 amino acids. The V end lost 1 base, the J end lost 7 bases, and 22 bases lay between the germline ends. The CDR3 protein is CASSLDGVGYPSGTQYF. CDR3 coding DNA: TGTGCCAGCAGTTTAGACGGCGTGGGGTACCCGTCCGGGACCCAGTACTTC.

This clonotype was picked up many times. The J gene is TRBJ1-2, the V gene TRBV12-3 or TRBV12-4; D possibly corresponds to TRBD1 (6 bases). This CDR3 has 13 residues. V was clipped by 7 bases and J by 6 bases, with 15 bases between them. CDR3: CASTTRGRDGYTF. CDR3 sequence (DNA): TGTGCCAGCACCACCCGGGGGCGCGATGGCTACACCTTC.

The chain couples TRBV11-2 to TRBJ2-7; tentative D call: TRBD2 (5 bases). Deletions cut 4 bases from V and 6 bases from J, with 22 bases between. CDR3 size: 16 residues. CDR1 and CDR2 from the germline V gene are SGHAT and FQNNGV. The CDR3 region is CASSSPLGVGSGEQYF. In DNA form, the CDR3 reads TGTGCCAGCAGCTCTCCCCTCGGGGTGGGGTCTGGCGAGCAGTACTTC.

The sample holds a few counts of this clonotype. This rearrangement joins TRBV7-9 to TRBJ2-1; D call uncertain. Germline V gene lookup returns CDR1 SEHNR and CDR2 FQNEAQ (reference sequence). The CDR3 has 15 residues. Trimming removed 0 bases at V and 6 bases at J, with 12 bases between. The CDR3 DNA reads TGTGCCAGCAGCTTAGCGACCGCTGGCGTCAATGAGCAGTTCTTC. It yields the protein CASSLATAGVNEQFF.

This clonotype was counted between two and nine times. V gene TRBV27 combines with J gene TRBJ1-1; 7 bases are a match to TRBD1. The J segment lost 2 bases and the V segment lost 6 bases, leaving 6 bases of the junction unmatched. The V gene's germline CDR1 is MNHEY and CDR2 SMNVEV (reference sequence). The CDR3 sequence is 14 residues long. In DNA, the CDR3 is TGTGCCAGCAGCCATGACAGGGATAACACTGAAGCTTTCTTT. It specifies CASSHDRDNTEAFF.

This clonotype was counted once. This chain links TRBV4-1 with TRBJ2-4, with TRBD2 identical over 11 bases. This CDR3 spans 17 amino acids. Germline trimming cut 0 bases from V and 5 bases from J; bases unmatched to any gene: 6. Looked up from germline, CDR1 is MGHRA and CDR2 is YSYEKL. The CDR3 DNA follows: TGCGCCAGCAGCCAAGAGGGTACTAGCGGGGGCCAAAACATTCAGTACTTC. Its translation is CASSQEGTSGGQNIQYF.

The chain joins TRBV19 to TRBJ2-1, with D perhaps TRBD2 (5 bases). V lost 0 bases and J 4 bases, leaving 16 bases between the germline ends. This CDR3 contains 17 residues. CDR1 is LNHDA and CDR2 is SQIVND in the germline V gene (reference sequence). CDR3 sequence: CASSIDFGEPLYNEQFF. CDR3 DNA: TGTGCCAGTAGTATAGATTTCGGGGAGCCGCTTTACAATGAGCAGTTCTTC.

In its sample, this clonotype was seen a few times. This chain links TRBV28 with TRBJ2-1, with 10 bases matching TRBD2. Trimming took 6 bases from V and 4 from J; bases not matched to a gene: 6. CDR3 length equals 15 residues. The germline V gene has CDR1 MDHEN and CDR2 SYDVKM. The CDR3, as DNA: TGTGCCAGCAGGGCTAGCGGGAGTGGTTACAATGAGCAGTTCTTC. This translates into CASRASGSGYNEQFF.

This clonotype has just a few counts. The chain couples TRBV29-1 to TRBJ2-3; 10 bases map to TRBD2. The CDR3 runs to 17 residues. The J segment lost 2 bases and the V segment lost 4 bases, leaving 12 bases of the junction unmatched. Germline V CDR1 and CDR2: SQVTM, ANQGSEA. The CDR3 nucleotides read TGCAGCGTTGTTTTTTTAGCGGGAGGTGTTTTCACAGATACGCAGTATTTT. It yields the protein CSVVFLAGGVFTDTQYF.

The sample holds one count of this clonotype. Here the CDR3 reads CASSLESGVGTGELFF. In DNA form, the CDR3 reads TGTGCCAGCAGCTTAGAATCGGGAGTCGGGACCGGGGAGCTGTTTTTT. The chain is built from TRBV7-9 and TRBJ2-2, with D possibly being TRBD2 (6 bases). The CDR3 loop spans 16 amino acids. Germline values: CDR1 SEHNR, CDR2 FQNEAQ (reference sequence). Trimming removed 1 base at V and 5 bases at J, with 14 bases between.

This clonotype was counted a few times. The CDR3 sequence: CASSLFQGSEEQYF. DNA of the CDR3: TGTGCCAGCAGCTTATTCCAGGGTTCGGAAGAGCAGTACTTC. This chain links TRBV7-3 with TRBJ2-7; weak D call: TRBD1 (5 bases). Per the germline V gene, CDR1 is SGHTA and CDR2 is FQGTGA. Trimming pared 2 bases from V and 7 bases from J, leaving 15 bases between. There are 14 residues in the CDR3.

This clonotype has at least ten counts. The chain is built from TRBV27 and TRBJ1-3, with 8 positions matching TRBD1. Germline V gene lookup returns CDR1 MNHEY and CDR2 SMNVEV (reference sequence). Trimming removed 4 bases from V and 3 bases from J; junction bases left unmatched: 5. The CDR3 sequence is 15 residues long. CDR3 bases: TGTGCCAGCAGTTCGCAGGGGGCGGGTGGAAACACCATATATTTT. Translation gives CASSSQGAGGNTIYF.

The rearrangement links TRBV30 to TRBJ2-3, with 7 bases fitting TRBD2. Trimming took 0 bases from V and 3 from J; bases not matched to a gene: 6. Germline-derived CDR1 and CDR2 are GTSNPN and SVGIG (reference sequence). The CDR3 is made up of 15 amino acids. The CDR3 loop reads CAWSVGGGGTDTQYF. In DNA form, the CDR3 reads TGTGCCTGGAGTGTAGGCGGGGGAGGGACAGATACGCAGTATTTT.

The chain is built from TRBV6-1 and TRBJ1-2; a possible D gene is TRBD1 (5 bases). The CDR3 consists of 14 residues. Germline CDR1 reads MNHNS; CDR2 reads SASEGT. The V end was cut by 5 bases, the J end by 5 bases, with 15 bases between. The CDR3 protein is CASSQEGLRYGYTF. In nucleotides, the CDR3 is TGTGCCAGCAGTCAAGAGGGGCTACGATATGGCTACACCTTC.

The gene calls are TRBV27 and TRBJ2-2; 7 bases line up with TRBD2. The CDR3 is made up of 16 amino acids. V was pared by 3 bases and J by 0 bases, with 4 bases of the junction left unmatched. Germline values: CDR1 MNHEY, CDR2 SMNVEV (reference sequence). The CDR3 DNA follows: TGTGCCAGCAGTTTTGATGGGGGGGCGAACACCGGGGAGCTGTTTTTT. This sequence encodes CASSFDGGANTGELFF.

This chain joins TRBV27 and TRBJ2-7, with D perhaps TRBD2 (6 bases). This CDR3 region has 14 residues. Between the trimmed V and J ends, which lost 5 bases and 1 base, there was a span of 12 bases. Germline V gene sequence: CDR1 MNHEY, CDR2 SMNVEV (reference sequence). CDR3 sequence (DNA): TGTGCCAGCAGTAGGCGGGACCCATCCTACGAGCAGTACTTC. It is translated as CASSRRDPSYEQYF.

J is TRBJ2-3 and V is TRBV7-2, with TRBD2 matching 10 bases. Per germline, CDR1 SGHTA and CDR2 FQGNSA. This CDR3 region has 17 residues. V shed 5 bases and J 0 bases; nucleotides not matched to a gene: 8. CDR3 region: CASSPPQLAGSTDTQYF. The DNA for the CDR3 is TGTGCCAGCAGCCCACCCCAACTAGCGGGAAGCACAGATACGCAGTATTTT.

This clonotype was picked up many times. The chain uses TRBV12-3 or TRBV12-4 and TRBJ1-4, with a weak D call TRBD1 (5 bases). The CDR3 spans 15 residues. Between the trimmed V and J ends, which lost 6 bases and 5 bases, there was a span of 16 bases. CDR3 loop: CASSNFAGGNEKLFF. Written as DNA, the CDR3 is TGTGCCAGCAGCAATTTCGCGGGGGGGAATGAAAAACTGTTTTTT.

This clonotype was counted only a few times. The chain employs TRBV7-8 and TRBJ2-3; 11 positions agree with TRBD2. The V segment lost 0 bases and the J segment 3 bases; nucleotides outside the gene matches: 11. Germline V CDR1 and CDR2: SGHVS, FQNEAQ. The CDR3 totals 19 residues. The CDR3 nucleotides read TGTGCCAGCAGCTTAGCCGGGACTAGCGGTTATATTAGGACAGATACGCAGTATTTT. Amino acid sequence: CASSLAGTSGYIRTDTQYF.